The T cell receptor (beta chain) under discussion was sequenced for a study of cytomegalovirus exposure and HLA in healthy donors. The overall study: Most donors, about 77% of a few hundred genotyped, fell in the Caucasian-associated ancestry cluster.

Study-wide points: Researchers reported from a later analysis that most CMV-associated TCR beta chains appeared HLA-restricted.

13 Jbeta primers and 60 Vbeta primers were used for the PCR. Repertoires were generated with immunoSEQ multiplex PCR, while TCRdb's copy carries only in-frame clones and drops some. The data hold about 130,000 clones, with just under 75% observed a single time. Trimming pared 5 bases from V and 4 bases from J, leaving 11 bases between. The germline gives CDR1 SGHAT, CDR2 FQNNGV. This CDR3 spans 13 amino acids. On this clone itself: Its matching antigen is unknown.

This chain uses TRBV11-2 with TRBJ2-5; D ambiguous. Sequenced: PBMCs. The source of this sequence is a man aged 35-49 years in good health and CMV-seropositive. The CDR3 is CASSLAYGETQYF. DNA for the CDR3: TGTGCCAGCAGCCTTGCCTATGGAGAGACCCAGTACTTC.